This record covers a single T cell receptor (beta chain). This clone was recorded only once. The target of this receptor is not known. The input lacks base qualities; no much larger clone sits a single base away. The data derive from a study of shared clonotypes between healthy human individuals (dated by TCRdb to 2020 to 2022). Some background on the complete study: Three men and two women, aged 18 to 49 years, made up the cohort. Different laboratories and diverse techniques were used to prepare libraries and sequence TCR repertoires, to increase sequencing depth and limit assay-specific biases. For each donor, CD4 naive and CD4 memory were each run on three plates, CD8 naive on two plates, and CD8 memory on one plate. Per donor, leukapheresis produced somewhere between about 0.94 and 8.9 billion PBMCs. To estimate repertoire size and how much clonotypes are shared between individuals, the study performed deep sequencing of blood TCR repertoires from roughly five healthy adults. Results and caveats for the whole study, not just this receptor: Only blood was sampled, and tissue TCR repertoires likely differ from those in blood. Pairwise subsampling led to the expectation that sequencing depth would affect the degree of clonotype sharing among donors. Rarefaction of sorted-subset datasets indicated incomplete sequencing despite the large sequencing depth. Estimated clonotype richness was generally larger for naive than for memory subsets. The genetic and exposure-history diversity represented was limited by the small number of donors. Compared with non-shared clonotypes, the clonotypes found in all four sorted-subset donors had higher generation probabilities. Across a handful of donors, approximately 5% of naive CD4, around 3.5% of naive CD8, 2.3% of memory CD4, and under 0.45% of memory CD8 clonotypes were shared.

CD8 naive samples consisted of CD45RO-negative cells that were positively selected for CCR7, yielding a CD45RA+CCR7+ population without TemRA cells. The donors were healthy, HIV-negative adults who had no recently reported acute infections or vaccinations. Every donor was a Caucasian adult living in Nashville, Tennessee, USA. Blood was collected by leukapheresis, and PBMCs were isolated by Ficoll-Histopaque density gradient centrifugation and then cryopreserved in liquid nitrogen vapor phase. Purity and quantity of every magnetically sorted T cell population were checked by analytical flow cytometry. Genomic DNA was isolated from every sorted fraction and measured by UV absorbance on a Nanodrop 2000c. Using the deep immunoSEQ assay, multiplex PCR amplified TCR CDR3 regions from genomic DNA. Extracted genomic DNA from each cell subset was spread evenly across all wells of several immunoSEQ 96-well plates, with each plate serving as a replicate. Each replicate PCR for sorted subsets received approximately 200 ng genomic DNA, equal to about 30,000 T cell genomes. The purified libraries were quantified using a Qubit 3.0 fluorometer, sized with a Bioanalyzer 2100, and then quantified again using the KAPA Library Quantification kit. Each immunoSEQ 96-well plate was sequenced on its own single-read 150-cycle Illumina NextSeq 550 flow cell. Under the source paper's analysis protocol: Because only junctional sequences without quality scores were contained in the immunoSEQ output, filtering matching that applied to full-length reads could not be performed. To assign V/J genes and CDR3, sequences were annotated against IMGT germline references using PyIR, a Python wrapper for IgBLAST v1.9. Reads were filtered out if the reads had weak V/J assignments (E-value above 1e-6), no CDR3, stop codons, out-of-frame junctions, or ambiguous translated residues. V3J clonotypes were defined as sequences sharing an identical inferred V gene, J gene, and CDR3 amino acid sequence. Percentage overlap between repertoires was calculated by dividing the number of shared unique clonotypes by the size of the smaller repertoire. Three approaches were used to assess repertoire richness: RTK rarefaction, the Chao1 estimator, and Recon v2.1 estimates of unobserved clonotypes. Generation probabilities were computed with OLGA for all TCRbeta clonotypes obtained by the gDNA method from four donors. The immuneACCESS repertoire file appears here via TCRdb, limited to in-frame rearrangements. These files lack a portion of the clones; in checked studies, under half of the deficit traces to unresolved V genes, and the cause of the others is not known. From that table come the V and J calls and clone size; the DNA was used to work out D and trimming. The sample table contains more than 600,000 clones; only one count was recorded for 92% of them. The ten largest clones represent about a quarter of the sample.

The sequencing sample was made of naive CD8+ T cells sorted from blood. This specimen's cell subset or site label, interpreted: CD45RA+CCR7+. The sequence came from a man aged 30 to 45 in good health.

The CDR3 amino acid sequence is: CASSLGLAGVTDTQYF. The DNA is as follows: TGTGCCAGCAGTTTGGGCCTAGCGGGAGTTACAGATACGCAGTATTTT. This chain is built from TRBV27 and TRBJ2-3; a stretch of 10 junction bases matches TRBD2. V trim: 3 bases; J trim: 3 bases; unmatched bases: 6. The germline V gene (reference sequence) sets CDR1 to MNHEY and CDR2 to SMNVEV. The CDR3 covers 16 residues, taking in both the cysteine and the phenylalanine. Only the CDR3 DNA is retained, 48 bases long and in frame from the first base.